This TCR beta chain was recovered during a study of memory CD8 T cells in hepatitis C reinfection. The wider study: After reinfection, two primary-infection resolvers became chronically infected. Late/post reinfection sampling occurred 12 to 24 weeks after detected reinfection.

Time point reported: late/post reinfection, 12 to 24 weeks after detection. Sorted cells were sequenced directly ex vivo without any in vitro expansion. This table comes from immunoSEQ multiplex PCR, and its TCRdb copy is limited to in-frame clones, with some not included. The repertoire holds around 45,000 clones, with approximately 92% as singletons. The CDR3 has 19 amino acids. Germline loops: CDR1 MRHNA, CDR2 SNTAGT. The V segment lost 0 bases and the J segment 4 bases; nucleotides outside the gene matches: 15. The chain recombines TRBV6-4 with TRBJ2-3; 8 bases are shared with TRBD2. What was sequenced was naive CD8+ T cells sorted from blood. The origin of this receptor is a young man with hepatitis C virus infection. The CDR3 here is CASSDSVIRRGVTPDTQYF. The CDR3 DNA reads TGTGCCAGCAGTGACTCGGTTATCAGGCGGGGGGTAACGCCAGATACGCAGTATTTT.